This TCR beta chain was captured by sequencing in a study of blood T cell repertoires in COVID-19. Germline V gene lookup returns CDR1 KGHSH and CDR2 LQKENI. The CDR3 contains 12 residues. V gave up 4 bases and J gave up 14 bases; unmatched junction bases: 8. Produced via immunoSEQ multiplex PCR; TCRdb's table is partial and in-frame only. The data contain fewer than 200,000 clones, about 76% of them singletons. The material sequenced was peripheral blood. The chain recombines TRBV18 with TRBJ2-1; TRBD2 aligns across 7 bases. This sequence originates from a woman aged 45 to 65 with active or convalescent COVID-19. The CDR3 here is CASSRWDYRKFF. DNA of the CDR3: TGTGCCAGCTCACGGTGGGACTACAGGAAGTTCTTC.